This T cell receptor (beta chain) was found in a study of response to subunit inactivated influenza vaccine. This clonotype showed up many times. Germline CDR1 and CDR2: MNHNS and SASEGT. Trimming pared 7 bases from V and 6 bases from J, leaving 19 bases between. This CDR3 spans 15 amino acids. Via MiXCR, TCRdb re-called the RT-PCR reads, giving one row per CDR3 protein. Here the sample spans over 750,000 distinct CDR3 sequences, approximately 21% being singletons. The chain joins TRBV6-1 to TRBJ2-1; perhaps TRBD1 as D (6 bases). The TCR sequence derives from a man in his forties or fifties who received an inactivated influenza vaccine. The sample in question was PBMCs from blood, obtained 5 to 6 days after vaccination. Here the CDR3 reads CASTEGSGVFNEQFF. The CDR3 bases are TGTGCCAGCACCGAAGGGTCAGGGGTCTTCAATGAGCAGTTCTTC.